These 16 T cell receptor beta chains were all obtained from the same sample, sequenced in a study of blood T cell repertoires in COVID-19. The assay was immunoSEQ multiplex PCR, and TCRdb's table has in-frame clones only and misses some. The sample has over 100,000 clones, approximately 83% seen once; the top ten hold 0.83%. The sequencing sample was made of peripheral blood. These receptors came from a woman in her seventies with acute or convalescent COVID-19.

The V and J genes are TRBV5-1 and TRBJ2-1; TRBD2 matches at 9 bases. This CDR3 is built from 15 residues. V gave up 4 bases and J gave up 8 bases; unmatched junction bases: 10. Germline CDR1 is SGHRS and CDR2 is YFSETQ. The CDR3 DNA sequence: TGCGCCAGCAGCCTGGAAGTAGCGGGAGTATATGAGCAGTTCTTC. Its translation is CASSLEVAGVYEQFF. The full variable domain, completed using reference TRBV5-1 and TRBJ2-1, is KAGVTQTPRYLIKTRGQQVTLSCSPISGHRSVSWYQQTPGQGLQFLFEYFSETQRNKGNFPGRFSGRQFSNSRSEMNVSTLELGDSALYLCASSLEVAGVYEQFFGPGTRLTVL.

The chain employs TRBV28 and TRBJ1-5; 8 nucleotides agree with TRBD1. CDR3 length equals 15 residues. The junction had 6 bases not matched to a gene; V was cut back by 2 bases and J by 6 bases. CDR1 and CDR2 from the germline V gene are MDHEN and SYDVKM. For the CDR3, the DNA is TGTGCCAGCAGTTTACAGGCAGGGGGCGCTCAGCCCCAGCATTTT. Its translation is CASSLQAGGAQPQHF.

V is TRBV9 and J is TRBJ2-3; D uncertain. Per germline, CDR1 SGDLS and CDR2 YYNGEE. V gave up 4 bases and J gave up 3 bases, with 12 bases separating them. CDR3 size: 14 residues. The CDR3 spells CASSRDTPTDTQYF. DNA for the CDR3: TGTGCCAGCAGCCGTGACACGCCGACAGATACGCAGTATTTT.

V usage is TRBV18 and J usage is TRBJ1-5; a possible D gene is TRBD1 (6 bases). Germline CDR1 KGHSH, CDR2 LQKENI. The CDR3 covers 13 residues. Trimming pared 7 bases from V and 2 bases from J, leaving 9 bases between. The CDR3 region has the DNA TGTGCCAGCTTAGGACAGCGCAATCAGCCCCAGCATTTT. The encoded protein is CASLGQRNQPQHF.

The chain is built from TRBV7-2 and TRBJ2-5; 11 nucleotides align to TRBD2. V dropped 4 bases and J dropped 4; count of bases not matched to a gene: 5. This CDR3 region has 15 residues. The germline V gene encodes CDR1 SGHTA and CDR2 FQGNSA. The CDR3 sequence: CASSSTSGVGETQYF. The CDR3 nucleotides read TGTGCCAGCAGCTCGACTAGCGGGGTGGGAGAGACCCAGTACTTC.

The V call is TRBV7-3, the J call TRBJ1-3; 9 nucleotides match TRBD1. V dropped 0 bases and J dropped 6; count of bases not matched to a gene: 12. This CDR3 has 18 amino acids. Germline V lookup: CDR1 SGHTA, CDR2 FQGTGA. CDR3 bases: TGTGCCAGCAGCTTAACCCTTTTTTGGACAGGGGCGAAAAACACCATATATTTT. Protein: CASSLTLFWTGAKNTIYF.

This clone turned up a few times. The chain is built from TRBV19 and TRBJ1-5; a possible D gene is TRBD1 (5 bases). From germline, CDR1 is LNHDA and CDR2 SQIVND (reference sequence). V was cut by 2 bases and J by 5 bases, with 10 bases left in between. The CDR3 consists of 14 residues. The CDR3 here is CASSIRQQYQPQHF. DNA of the CDR3: TGTGCCAGTAGTATACGACAGCAATATCAGCCCCAGCATTTT.

The gene calls are TRBV19 and TRBJ1-5, with TRBD1 identical over 9 bases. J lost 3 bases, V lost 6 bases, and 6 bases had no gene match. The CDR3 length is 15 residues. Looked up from germline, CDR1 is LNHDA and CDR2 is SQIVND (reference sequence). The CDR3 sequence is CASSVGQGVNQPQHF. CDR3 nucleotide sequence: TGTGCCAGTAGCGTGGGACAGGGCGTCAATCAGCCCCAGCATTTT. Complete variable domain (other parts from reference TRBV19 and TRBJ1-5): DGGITQSPKYLFRKEGQNVTLSCEQNLNHDAMYWYRQDPGQGLRLIYYSQIVNDFQKGDIAEGYSVSREKKESFPLTVTSAQKNPTAFYLCASSVGQGVNQPQHFGDGTRLSIL.

This chain links TRBV2 with TRBJ2-1, with 9 bases that match TRBD2. The V gene's germline CDR1 is SNHLY and CDR2 FYNNEI. After removal of 6 bases from V and 14 bases from J, the junction contained 8 bases not matched to a gene. The CDR3 extends over 12 amino acids. The CDR3 loop is CASRVSGGVKFF. Here the CDR3 DNA reads TGTGCCAGCAGAGTTAGCGGGGGAGTCAAGTTCTTC.

V usage is TRBV9 and J usage is TRBJ2-3; 7 bases are shared with TRBD2. This CDR3 is 14 amino acids long. Germline CDR1 SGDLS, CDR2 YYNGEE. V shed 5 bases and J 1 base; nucleotides not matched to a gene: 4. The CDR3 DNA is TGTGCCAGCAGTGGGGGAGGGGGCACAGATACGCAGTATTTT. This codes for CASSGGGGTDTQYF.

The chain employs TRBV3-1 (or the pseudogene TRBV3-2) and TRBJ2-3, with D uncertain. With 0 bases removed from V and 4 bases from J, the gap between germline ends came to 5 bases. CDR3 size: 13 residues. Germline lookup yields CDR1 LGHDT and CDR2 YNNKEL (reference sequence). CDR3 sequence: CASSQDRADTQYF. The CDR3 coding sequence is TGTGCCAGCAGCCAAGATAGAGCAGATACGCAGTATTTT.

The chain links TRBV13 to TRBJ1-1, with D perhaps TRBD1 (5 bases). Trimming took off 2 bases at V and 3 bases at J, with 7 bases between the two ends. Germline V gives CDR1 PRHDT, CDR2 FYEKMQ (reference sequence). The CDR3 totals 13 residues. The CDR3 nucleotides read TGTGCCAGCAGCTTATCCAGGGACACTGAAGCTTTCTTT. This codes for CASSLSRDTEAFF.

V and J are TRBV19 and TRBJ2-6, with TRBD2 as a possible D gene (6 bases). The V end was cut by 6 bases, the J end by 6 bases, with 21 bases between. CDR3 length: 17 amino acids. Germline CDR1 and CDR2: LNHDA and SQIVND (reference sequence). The CDR3 loop is CASRPAEGGRTANVLTF. The CDR3, as DNA: TGTGCCAGTAGACCGGCGGAGGGAGGCCGCACGGCCAACGTCCTGACTTTC.

The chain employs TRBV5-1 and TRBJ2-3; a weak D match, TRBD1 (6 bases). Trimming stripped 1 base from V and 5 bases from J, with 11 bases between. This CDR3 region has 14 residues. Germline values: CDR1 SGHRS, CDR2 YFSETQ. This chain's CDR3 is CASSLRGQEDTQYF. CDR3 DNA: TGCGCCAGCAGCTTGAGGGGACAAGAAGATACGCAGTATTTT.

The chain employs TRBV9 and TRBJ1-3, with D possibly matching TRBD1 (6 bases). Trimming pared 4 bases from V and 2 bases from J, leaving 16 bases between. The CDR3 spans 16 residues. Germline V gene data show CDR1 as SGDLS and CDR2 as YYNGEE. CDR3 bases: TGTGCCAGCAGCCCAGTTCTGGGGGCGGCTGGAAACACCATATATTTT. This codes for CASSPVLGAAGNTIYF.

The chain couples TRBV19 to TRBJ1-1, with TRBD1 as a possible D gene (5 bases). The CDR3 contains 12 residues. In germline, CDR1 is LNHDA, CDR2 SQIVND (reference sequence). With 3 bases removed from V and 7 bases from J, the gap between germline ends came to 9 bases. The CDR3 spells CASSIDSREAFF. Here the CDR3 DNA reads TGTGCCAGTAGTATCGACAGCCGTGAAGCTTTCTTT.